Given below is one T cell receptor beta chain in context. Its antigen is not identified. Germline V gene sequence: CDR1 SGHRS, CDR2 YFSETQ. Trimming shortened V by 0 bases and J by 4 bases, and 11 bases separated the two germline ends. The CDR3 consists of 14 residues. This entry comes from a study of cytomegalovirus exposure and HLA in healthy donors. Whole-study results and caveats: A later analysis by the authors found several of the most significant clusters apparently linked to common viral pathogens. The investigators catalogued 150 to 200 TCR beta chains as cytomegalovirus-associated.

The study sampled nominally healthy donors, though unrecorded immune exposures were likely. PCR involved 60 Vbeta and 13 Jbeta primers. The protocol was immunoSEQ multiplex PCR, while the TCRdb copy is restricted to in-frame clones and leaves out a portion. The sample lists under 95,000 clones, 80% occurring once. The sample taken for sequencing was PBMCs. The chain combines TRBV5-1 with TRBJ2-7; no reliable D call. The receptor was derived from a male donor in good health and CMV-seronegative. This chain's CDR3 is CASSLGEAGYEQYF. CDR3 DNA sequence: TGCGCCAGCAGCTTGGGCGAGGCCGGGTACGAGCAGTACTTC.